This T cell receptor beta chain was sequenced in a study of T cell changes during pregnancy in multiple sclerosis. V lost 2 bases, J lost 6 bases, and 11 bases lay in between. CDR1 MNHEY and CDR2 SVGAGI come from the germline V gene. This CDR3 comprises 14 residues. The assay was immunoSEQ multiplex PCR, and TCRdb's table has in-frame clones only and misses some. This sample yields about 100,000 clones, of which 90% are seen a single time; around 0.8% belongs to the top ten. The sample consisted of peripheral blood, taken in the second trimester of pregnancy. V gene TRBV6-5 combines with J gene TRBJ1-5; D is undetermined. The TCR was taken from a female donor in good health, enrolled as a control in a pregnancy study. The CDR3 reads CASSYGPRGQPQHF. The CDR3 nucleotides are TGTGCCAGCAGTTACGGACCACGGGGTCAGCCCCAGCATTTT.